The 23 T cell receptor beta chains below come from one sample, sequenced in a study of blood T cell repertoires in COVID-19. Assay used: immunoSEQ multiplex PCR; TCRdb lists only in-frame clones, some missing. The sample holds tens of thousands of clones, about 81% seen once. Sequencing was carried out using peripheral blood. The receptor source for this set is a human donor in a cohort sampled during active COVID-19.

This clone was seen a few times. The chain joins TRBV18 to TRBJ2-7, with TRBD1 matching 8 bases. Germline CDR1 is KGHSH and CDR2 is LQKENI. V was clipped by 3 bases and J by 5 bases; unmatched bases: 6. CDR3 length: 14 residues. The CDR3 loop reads CASSPDRDRNEQYF. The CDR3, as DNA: TGTGCCAGCTCACCGGATCGGGACAGGAACGAGCAGTACTTC.

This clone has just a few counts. CDR3 residues: CASSLLGTGGGGQPQHF. CDR3 DNA: TGTGCCAGCAGTTTATTGGGAACAGGGGGAGGGGGTCAGCCCCAGCATTTT. The rearrangement links TRBV27 to TRBJ1-5, with 8 bases that match TRBD1. From germline, CDR1 is MNHEY and CDR2 SMNVEV (reference sequence). Trimming at V came to 1 base and at J to 6 bases, leaving 11 bases not matched to a gene. This CDR3 comprises 17 residues.

CDR3 loop: CASSFEGRSYEQYF. DNA of the CDR3: TGCGCCAGCAGCTTCGAGGGCCGATCCTACGAGCAGTACTTC. J is TRBJ2-7 and V is TRBV5-1; weak D call: TRBD2 (5 bases). V lost 2 bases and J 1 base, leaving 10 bases between the germline ends. CDR1 is SGHRS, CDR2 YFSETQ, per germline. CDR3 length: 14 residues.

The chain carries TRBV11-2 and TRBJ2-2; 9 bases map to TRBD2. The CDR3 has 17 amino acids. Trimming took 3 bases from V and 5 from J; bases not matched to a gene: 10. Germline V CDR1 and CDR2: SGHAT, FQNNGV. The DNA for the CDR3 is TGTGCCAGCAGCTTCGGCGGCGGGGGGGCCGGGACCGGGGAGCTGTTTTTT. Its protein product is CASSFGGGGAGTGELFF. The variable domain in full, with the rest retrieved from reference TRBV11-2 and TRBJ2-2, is EAGVAQSPRYKIIEKRQSVAFWCNPISGHATLYWYQQILGQGPKLLIQFQNNGVVDDSQLPKDRFSAERLKGVDSTLKIQPAKLEDSAVYLCASSFGGGGAGTGELFFGEGSRLTVL.

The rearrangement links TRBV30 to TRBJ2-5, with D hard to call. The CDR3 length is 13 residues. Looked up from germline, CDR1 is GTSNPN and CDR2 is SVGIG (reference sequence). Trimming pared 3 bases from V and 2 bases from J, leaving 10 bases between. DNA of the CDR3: TGTGCCTGGAGCCTTCAGGAACAAGAGACCCAGTACTTC. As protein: CAWSLQEQETQYF.

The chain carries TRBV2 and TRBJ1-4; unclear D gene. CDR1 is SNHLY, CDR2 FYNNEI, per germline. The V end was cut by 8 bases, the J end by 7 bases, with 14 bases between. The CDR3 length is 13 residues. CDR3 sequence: CASQRGFGEKLFF. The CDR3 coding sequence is TGTGCCAGCCAGCGGGGTTTCGGTGAAAAACTGTTTTTT.

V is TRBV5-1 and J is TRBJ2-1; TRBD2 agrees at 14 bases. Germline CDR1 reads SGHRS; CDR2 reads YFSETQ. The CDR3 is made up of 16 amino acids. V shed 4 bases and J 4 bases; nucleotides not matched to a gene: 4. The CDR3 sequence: CASSPTSGGVYNEQFF. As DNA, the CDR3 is TGCGCCAGCAGCCCGACTAGCGGGGGGGTTTACAATGAGCAGTTCTTC.

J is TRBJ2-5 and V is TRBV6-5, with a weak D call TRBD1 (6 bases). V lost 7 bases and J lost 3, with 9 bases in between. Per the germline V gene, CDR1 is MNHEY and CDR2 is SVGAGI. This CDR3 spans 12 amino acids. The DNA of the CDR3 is TGTGCCAGCAAGGACAGTAAAGAGACCCAGTACTTC. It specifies CASKDSKETQYF.

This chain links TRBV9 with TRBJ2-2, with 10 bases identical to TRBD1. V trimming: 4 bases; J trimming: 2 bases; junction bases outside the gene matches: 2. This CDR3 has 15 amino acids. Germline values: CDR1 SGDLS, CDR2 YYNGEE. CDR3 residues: CASSRTGGNTGELFF. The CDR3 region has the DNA TGTGCCAGCAGCCGGACAGGGGGAAACACCGGGGAGCTGTTTTTT.

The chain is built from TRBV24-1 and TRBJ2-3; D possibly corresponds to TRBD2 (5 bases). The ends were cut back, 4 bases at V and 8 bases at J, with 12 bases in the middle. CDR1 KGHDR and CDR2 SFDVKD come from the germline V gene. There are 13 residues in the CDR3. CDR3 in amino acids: CATSDSGGLTQYF. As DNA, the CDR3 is TGTGCCACCAGTGACTCCGGAGGCCTTACGCAGTATTTT.

The CDR3 spells CSPHWNTIYF. The CDR3 bases are TGCAGCCCCCACTGGAACACCATATATTTT. V gene TRBV29-1 combines with J gene TRBJ1-3; D unresolved. The CDR3 is made up of 10 amino acids. Germline CDR1 is SQVTM and CDR2 is ANQGSEA. The V and J ends lost 8 bases and 7 bases respectively, with 9 bases between them.

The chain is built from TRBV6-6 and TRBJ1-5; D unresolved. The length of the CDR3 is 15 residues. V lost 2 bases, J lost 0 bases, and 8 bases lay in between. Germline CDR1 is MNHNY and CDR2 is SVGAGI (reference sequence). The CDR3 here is CASSYGIHSNQPQHF. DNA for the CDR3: TGTGCCAGCAGTTACGGCATACATAGCAATCAGCCCCAGCATTTT.

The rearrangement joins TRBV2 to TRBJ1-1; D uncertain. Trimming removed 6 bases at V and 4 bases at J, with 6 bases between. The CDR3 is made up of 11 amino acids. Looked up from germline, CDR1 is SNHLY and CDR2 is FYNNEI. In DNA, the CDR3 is TGTGCCAGCAGGGGAGGCACTGAAGCTTTCTTT. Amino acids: CASRGGTEAFF.

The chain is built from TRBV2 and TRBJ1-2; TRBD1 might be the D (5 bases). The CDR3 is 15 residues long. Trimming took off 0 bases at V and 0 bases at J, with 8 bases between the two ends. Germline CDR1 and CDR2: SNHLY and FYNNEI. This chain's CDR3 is CASSEATGSNYGYTF. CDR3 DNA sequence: TGTGCCAGCAGTGAAGCCACAGGTTCTAACTATGGCTACACCTTC. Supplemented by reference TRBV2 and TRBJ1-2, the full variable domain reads EPEVTQTPSHQVTQMGQEVILRCVPISNHLYFYWYRQILGQKVEFLVSFYNNEISEKSEIFDDQFSVERPDGSNFTLKIRSTKLEDSAMYFCASSEATGSNYGYTFGSGTRLTVV.

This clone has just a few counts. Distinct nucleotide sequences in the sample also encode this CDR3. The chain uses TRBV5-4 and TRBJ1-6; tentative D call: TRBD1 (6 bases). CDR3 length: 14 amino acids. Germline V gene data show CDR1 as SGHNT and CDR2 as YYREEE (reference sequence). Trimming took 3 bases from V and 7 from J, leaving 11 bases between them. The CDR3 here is CASSSDRTNSPLHF. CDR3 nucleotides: TGTGCCAGCAGCTCCGACAGGACCAATTCACCCCTCCACTTT.

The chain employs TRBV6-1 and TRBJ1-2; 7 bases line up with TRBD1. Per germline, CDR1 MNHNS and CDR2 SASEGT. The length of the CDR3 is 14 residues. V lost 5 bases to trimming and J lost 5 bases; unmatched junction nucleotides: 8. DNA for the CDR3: TGTGCCAGCAGTCCTCCGGGACAGAAGTATGGCTACACCTTC. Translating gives CASSPPGQKYGYTF.

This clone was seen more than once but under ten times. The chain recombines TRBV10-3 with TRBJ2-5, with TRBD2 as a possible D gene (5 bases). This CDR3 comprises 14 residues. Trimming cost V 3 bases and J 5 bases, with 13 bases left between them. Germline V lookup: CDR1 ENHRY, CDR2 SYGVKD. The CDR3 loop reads CAISDVGRGETQYF. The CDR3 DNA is TGTGCCATCAGTGATGTGGGAAGAGGGGAGACCCAGTACTTC.

CDR3 nucleotides: TGTGCCAGCAGCCCCGGGGGACTAGCGGGGGGGCCTGGGGAGACCCAGTACTTC. The encoded protein is CASSPGGLAGGPGETQYF. This chain connects TRBV5-4 to TRBJ2-5, with 16 bases lining up with TRBD2. V dropped 4 bases and J dropped 5; count of bases not matched to a gene: 11. The CDR3 sequence is 18 residues long. CDR1 and CDR2 (germline): SGHNT, YYREEE (reference sequence).

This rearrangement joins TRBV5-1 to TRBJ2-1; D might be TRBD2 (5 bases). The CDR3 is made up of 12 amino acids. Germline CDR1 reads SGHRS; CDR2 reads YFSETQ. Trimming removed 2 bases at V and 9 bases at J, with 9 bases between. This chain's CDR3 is CASSFREGEQFF. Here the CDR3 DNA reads TGCGCCAGCAGCTTTCGAGAGGGTGAGCAGTTCTTC.

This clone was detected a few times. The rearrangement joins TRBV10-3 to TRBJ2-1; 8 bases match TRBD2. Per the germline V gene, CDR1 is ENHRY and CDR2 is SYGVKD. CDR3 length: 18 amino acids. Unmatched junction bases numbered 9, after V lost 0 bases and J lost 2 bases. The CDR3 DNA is TGTGCCATCAGTGAGTCCCTCCTATCTAGCGGGCCCTACAATGAGCAGTTCTTC. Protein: CAISESLLSSGPYNEQFF.

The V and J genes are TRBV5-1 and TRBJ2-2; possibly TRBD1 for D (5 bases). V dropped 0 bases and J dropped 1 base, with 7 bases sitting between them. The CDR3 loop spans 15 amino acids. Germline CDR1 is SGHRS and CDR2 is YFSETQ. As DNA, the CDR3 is TGCGCCAGCAGCTTGGGACAGCTGAACACCGGGGAGCTGTTTTTT. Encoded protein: CASSLGQLNTGELFF.

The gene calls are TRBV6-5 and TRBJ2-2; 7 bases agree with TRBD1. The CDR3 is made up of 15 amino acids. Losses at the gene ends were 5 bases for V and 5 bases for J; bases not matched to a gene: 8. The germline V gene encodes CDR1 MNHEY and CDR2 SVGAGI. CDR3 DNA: TGTGCCAGCAGTCCGAGGGGGCAGGGAACCGGGGAGCTGTTTTTT. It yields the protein CASSPRGQGTGELFF.

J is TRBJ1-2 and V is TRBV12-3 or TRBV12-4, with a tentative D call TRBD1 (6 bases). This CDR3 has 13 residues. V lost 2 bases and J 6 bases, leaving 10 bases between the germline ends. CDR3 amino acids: CASSLRAGDGYTF. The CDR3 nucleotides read TGTGCCAGCAGTTTAAGGGCAGGGGATGGCTACACCTTC.